This TCR beta chain was sequenced in a study of T cell repertoires in cytomegalovirus infection. On the study more broadly: Signatures in public TCR beta sequences pointed to both CMV infection and matching HLA type. Study results and caveats: The ex vivo response was dominated by HLA-C-restricted CMV-specific TCR beta clonotypes. Of the TCR beta families, the public ones yielded a cumulative frequency that identified carriers of CMV plus the relevant HLA.

V dropped 6 bases and J dropped 1 base, with 12 bases sitting between them. This CDR3 has 14 amino acids. Germline V gives CDR1 SEHNR, CDR2 FQNEAQ (reference sequence). From the reads, TCRdb called clonotypes with MiXCR, one entry per CDR3 protein. The top ten clones hold 18% of a sample with 46,000 or so distinct CDR3 sequences, approximately 22% of them seen once. With respect to this clonotype: The antigen is undetermined.

The genes are TRBV7-9 and TRBJ1-1, with D tentatively TRBD1 (6 bases). Sequencing was performed on PBMCs, sequenced either directly or after in vitro stimulation (not recorded which). The receptor's source is a human donor in good health (CMV status not recorded). Some clones in this sample may be carry-over from other donors' samples. The CDR3 region is CASRHGTTNTEAFF. As DNA, the CDR3 is TGTGCCAGCAGACATGGGACAACGAACACTGAAGCTTTCTTT.